The subject of this entry is one T cell receptor beta chain. The assay was immunoSEQ multiplex PCR, and TCRdb's table has in-frame clones only and misses some. This sample has roughly 40,000 clones, with about 91% found just once. This specimen belongs to a study of T cell changes during pregnancy in multiple sclerosis. The CDR3 contains 14 residues. Germline CDR1 and CDR2: LNHNV and YYDKDF (reference sequence). Between the trimmed V and J ends, which lost 1 base and 4 bases, there was a span of 10 bases. Sequenced material: CD4+ T cells from peripheral blood mononuclear cells, taken after pregnancy. J is TRBJ1-2 and V is TRBV15; a possible D gene is TRBD1 (5 bases). The source is a female donor in good health, enrolled as a control in a pregnancy study. For the CDR3, the DNA is TGTGCCACCAGCAGAGCCGGGGGTTTCTATGGCTACACCTTC. Protein product: CATSRAGGFYGYTF. Full variable domain (rest looked up from reference TRBV15 and TRBJ1-2): DAMVIQNPRYQVTQFGKPVTLSCSQTLNHNVMYWYQQKSSQAPKLLFHYYDKDFNNEADTPDNFQSRRPNTSFCFLDIRSPGLGDTAMYLCATSRAGGFYGYTFGSGTRLTVV.